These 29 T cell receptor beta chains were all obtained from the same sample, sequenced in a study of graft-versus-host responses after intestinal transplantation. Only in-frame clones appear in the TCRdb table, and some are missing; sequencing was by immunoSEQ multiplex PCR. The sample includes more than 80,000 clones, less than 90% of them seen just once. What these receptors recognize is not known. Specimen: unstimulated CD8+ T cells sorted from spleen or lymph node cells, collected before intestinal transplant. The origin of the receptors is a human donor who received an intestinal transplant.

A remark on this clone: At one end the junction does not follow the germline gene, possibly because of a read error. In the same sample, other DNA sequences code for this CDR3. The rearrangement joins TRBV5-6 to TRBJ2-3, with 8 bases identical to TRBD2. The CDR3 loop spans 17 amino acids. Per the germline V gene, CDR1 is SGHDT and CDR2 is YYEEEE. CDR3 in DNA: TGTGCCAGCAGCTTGGGTACTAGCGGCCCTAGCACGGATACGCAGTATTTT. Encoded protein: CASSLGTSGPSTDTQYF.

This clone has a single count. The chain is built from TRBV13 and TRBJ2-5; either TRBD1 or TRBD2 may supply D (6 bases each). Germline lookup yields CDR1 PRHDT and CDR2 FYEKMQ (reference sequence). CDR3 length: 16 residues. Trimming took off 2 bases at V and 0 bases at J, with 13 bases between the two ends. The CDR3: CASSLSLGGNQETQYF. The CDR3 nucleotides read TGTGCCAGCAGCTTAAGCCTAGGGGGGAACCAAGAGACCCAGTACTTC.

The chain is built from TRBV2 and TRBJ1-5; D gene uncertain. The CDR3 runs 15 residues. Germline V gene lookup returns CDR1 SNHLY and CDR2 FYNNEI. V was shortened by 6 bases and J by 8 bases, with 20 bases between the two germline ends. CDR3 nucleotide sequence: TGTGCCAGCAGAAATTCAGGCGCGGATTTGAAGCCCCAGCATTTT. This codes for CASRNSGADLKPQHF.

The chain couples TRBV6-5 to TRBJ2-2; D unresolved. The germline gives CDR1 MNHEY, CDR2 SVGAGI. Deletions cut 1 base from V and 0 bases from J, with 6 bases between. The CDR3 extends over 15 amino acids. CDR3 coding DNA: TGTGCCAGCAGTTACTACACTACGAACACCGGGGAGCTGTTTTTT. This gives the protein CASSYYTTNTGELFF.

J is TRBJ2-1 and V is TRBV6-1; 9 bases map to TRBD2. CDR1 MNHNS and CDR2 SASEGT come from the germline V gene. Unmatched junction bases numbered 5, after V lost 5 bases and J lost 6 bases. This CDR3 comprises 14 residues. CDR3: CASSSSGDPNEQFF. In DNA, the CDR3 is TGTGCCAGCAGTTCTAGCGGGGACCCCAATGAGCAGTTCTTC.

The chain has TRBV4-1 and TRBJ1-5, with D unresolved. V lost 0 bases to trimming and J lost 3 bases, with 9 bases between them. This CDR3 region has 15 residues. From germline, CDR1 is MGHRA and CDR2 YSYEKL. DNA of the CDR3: TGCGCCAGCAGCCAAGAAGTAGGGTACAATCAGCCCCAGCATTTT. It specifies CASSQEVGYNQPQHF.

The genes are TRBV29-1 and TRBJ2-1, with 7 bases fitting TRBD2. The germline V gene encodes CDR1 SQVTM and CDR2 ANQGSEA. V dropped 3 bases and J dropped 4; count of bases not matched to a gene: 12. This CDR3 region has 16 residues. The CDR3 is CSVEQGLGLRYNEQFF. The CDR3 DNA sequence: TGCAGCGTTGAGCAGGGTCTGGGACTAAGGTACAATGAGCAGTTCTTC.

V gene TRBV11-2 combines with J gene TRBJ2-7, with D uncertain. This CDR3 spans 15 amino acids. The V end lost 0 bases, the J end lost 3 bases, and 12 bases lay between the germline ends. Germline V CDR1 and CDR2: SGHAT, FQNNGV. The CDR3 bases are TGTGCCAGCAGCTTAGAGGTCCGTGCCCTCTACGAGCAGTACTTC. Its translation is CASSLEVRALYEQYF.

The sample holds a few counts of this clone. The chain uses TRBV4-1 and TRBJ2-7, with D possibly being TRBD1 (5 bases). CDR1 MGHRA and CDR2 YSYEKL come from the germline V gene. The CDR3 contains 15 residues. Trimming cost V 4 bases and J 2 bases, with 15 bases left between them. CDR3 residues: CASSPQQGPTYEQYF. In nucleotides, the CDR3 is TGCGCCAGCAGCCCACAGCAGGGCCCAACCTACGAGCAGTACTTC.

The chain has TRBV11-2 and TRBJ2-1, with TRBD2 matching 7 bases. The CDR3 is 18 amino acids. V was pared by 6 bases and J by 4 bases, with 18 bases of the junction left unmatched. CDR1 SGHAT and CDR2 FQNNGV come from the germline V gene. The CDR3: CASRAKDYWAGVYNEQFF. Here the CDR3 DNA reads TGTGCCAGCAGGGCCAAGGATTATTGGGCGGGAGTTTACAATGAGCAGTTCTTC.

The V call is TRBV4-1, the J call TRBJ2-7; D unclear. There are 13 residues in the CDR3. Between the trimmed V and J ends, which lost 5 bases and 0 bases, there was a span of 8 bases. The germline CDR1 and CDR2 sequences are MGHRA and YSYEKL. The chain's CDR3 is CASSLTGSYEQYF. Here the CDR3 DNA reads TGCGCCAGCAGCTTGACGGGCTCCTACGAGCAGTACTTC.

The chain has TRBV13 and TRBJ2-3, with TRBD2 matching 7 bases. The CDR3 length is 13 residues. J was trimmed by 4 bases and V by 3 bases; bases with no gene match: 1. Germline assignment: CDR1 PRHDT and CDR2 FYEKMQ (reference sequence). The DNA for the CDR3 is TGTGCCAGCAGCTTCCGGGGGGCAGATACGCAGTATTTT. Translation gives CASSFRGADTQYF.

CDR3 nucleotide sequence: TGTGCCACCAGCAGAGAGGTGGGTCCTGGAAACACCATATATTTT. This gives the protein CATSREVGPGNTIYF. The chain is built from TRBV15 and TRBJ1-3; D is undetermined. CDR1 and CDR2 (germline): LNHNV, YYDKDF (reference sequence). This CDR3 is 15 amino acids long. V was shortened by 0 bases and J by 2 bases, with 8 bases between the two germline ends. Using reference TRBV15 and TRBJ1-3 for the parts outside the CDR3, the full variable domain is DAMVIQNPRYQVTQFGKPVTLSCSQTLNHNVMYWYQQKSSQAPKLLFHYYDKDFNNEADTPDNFQSRRPNTSFCFLDIRSPGLGDTAMYLCATSREVGPGNTIYFGEGSWLTVV.

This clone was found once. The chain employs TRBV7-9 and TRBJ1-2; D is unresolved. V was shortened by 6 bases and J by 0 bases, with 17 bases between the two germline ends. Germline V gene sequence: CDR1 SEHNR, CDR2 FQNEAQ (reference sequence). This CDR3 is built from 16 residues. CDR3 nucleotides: TGTGCCAGCAGTCCAACGGACGGATTATCTAACTATGGCTACACCTTC. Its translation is CASSPTDGLSNYGYTF. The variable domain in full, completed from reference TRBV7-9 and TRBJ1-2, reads DTGVSQNPRHKITKRGQNVTFRCDPISEHNRLYWYRQTLGQGPEFLTYFQNEAQLEKSRLLSDRFSAERPKGSFSTLEIQRTEQGDSAMYLCASSPTDGLSNYGYTFGSGTRLTVV.

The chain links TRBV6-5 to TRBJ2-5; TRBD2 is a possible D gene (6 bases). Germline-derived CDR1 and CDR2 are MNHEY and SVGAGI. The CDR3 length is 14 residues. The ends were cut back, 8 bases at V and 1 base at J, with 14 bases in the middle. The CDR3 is CASLGGPVQETQYF. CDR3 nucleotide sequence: TGTGCCAGCTTGGGGGGTCCCGTCCAAGAGACCCAGTACTTC.

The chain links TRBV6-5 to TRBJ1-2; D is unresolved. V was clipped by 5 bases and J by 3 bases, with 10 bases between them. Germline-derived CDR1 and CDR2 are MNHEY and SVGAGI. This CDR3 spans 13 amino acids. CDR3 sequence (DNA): TGTGCCAGCAGTCGAGAGTTTCACTATGGCTACACCTTC. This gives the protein CASSREFHYGYTF.

CDR3 loop: CASSFWGSSYNSPLHF. The DNA for the CDR3 is TGTGCCAGCAGCTTTTGGGGGAGCTCCTATAATTCACCCCTCCACTTT. The rearrangement uses TRBV5-5 and TRBJ1-6; TRBD1 is a possible D gene (5 bases). Looked up from germline, CDR1 is SGHKS and CDR2 is YYEKEE (reference sequence). V lost 2 bases to trimming and J lost 0 bases, with 9 bases between them. The length of the CDR3 is 16 residues.

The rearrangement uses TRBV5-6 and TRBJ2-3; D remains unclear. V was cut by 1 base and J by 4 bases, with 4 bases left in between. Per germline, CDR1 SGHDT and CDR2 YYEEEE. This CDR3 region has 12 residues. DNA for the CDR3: TGTGCCAGCAGCTTGTGGGCAGATACGCAGTATTTT. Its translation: CASSLWADTQYF.

Here the CDR3 DNA reads TGTGCCAGCAGCTCGGGAGGCTACAAGTACGAGCAGTACTTC. It codes for CASSSGGYKYEQYF. The chain couples TRBV5-6 to TRBJ2-7, with 7 bases identical to TRBD2. The V gene's germline CDR1 is SGHDT and CDR2 YYEEEE. Trimming removed 3 bases from V and 4 bases from J; junction bases left unmatched: 7. The CDR3 covers 14 residues.

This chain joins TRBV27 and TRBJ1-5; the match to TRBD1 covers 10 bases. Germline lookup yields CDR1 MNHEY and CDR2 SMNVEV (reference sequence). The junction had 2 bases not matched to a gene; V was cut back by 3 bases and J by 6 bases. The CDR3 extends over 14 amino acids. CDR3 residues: CASSFRQGAQPQHF. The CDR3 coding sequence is TGTGCCAGCAGTTTCCGACAGGGGGCTCAGCCCCAGCATTTT.

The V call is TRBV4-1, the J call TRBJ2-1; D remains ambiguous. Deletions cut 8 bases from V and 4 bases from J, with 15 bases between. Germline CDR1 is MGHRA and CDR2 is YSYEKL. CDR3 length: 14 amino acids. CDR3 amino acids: CASSPRELYNEQFF. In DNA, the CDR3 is TGCGCCAGCTCCCCCCGAGAGCTTTACAATGAGCAGTTCTTC.

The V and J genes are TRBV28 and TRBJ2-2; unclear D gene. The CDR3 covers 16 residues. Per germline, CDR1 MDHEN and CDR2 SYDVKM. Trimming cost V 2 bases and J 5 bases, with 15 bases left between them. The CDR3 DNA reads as TGTGCCAGCAGTTTAGTGGCAGCCACGCCGACCGGGGAGCTGTTTTTT. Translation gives CASSLVAATPTGELFF. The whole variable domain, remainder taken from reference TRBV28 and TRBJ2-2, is DVKVTQSSRYLVKRTGEKVFLECVQDMDHENMFWYRQDPGLGLRLIYFSYDVKMKEKGDIPEGYSVSREKKERFSLILESASTNQTSMYLCASSLVAATPTGELFFGEGSRLTVL.

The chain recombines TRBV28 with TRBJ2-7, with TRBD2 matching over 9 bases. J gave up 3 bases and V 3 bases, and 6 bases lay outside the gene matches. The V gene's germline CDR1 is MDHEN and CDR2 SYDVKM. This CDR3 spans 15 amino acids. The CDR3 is CASSLVLAGDYEQYF. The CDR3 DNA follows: TGTGCCAGCAGTTTGGTATTAGCGGGAGACTACGAGCAGTACTTC.

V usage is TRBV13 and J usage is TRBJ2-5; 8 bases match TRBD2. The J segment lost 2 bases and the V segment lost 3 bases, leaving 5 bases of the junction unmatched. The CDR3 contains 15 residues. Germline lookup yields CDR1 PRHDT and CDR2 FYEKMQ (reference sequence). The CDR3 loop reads CASSLRGGSQETQYF. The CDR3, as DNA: TGTGCCAGCAGCTTGCGCGGGGGGTCTCAAGAGACCCAGTACTTC.

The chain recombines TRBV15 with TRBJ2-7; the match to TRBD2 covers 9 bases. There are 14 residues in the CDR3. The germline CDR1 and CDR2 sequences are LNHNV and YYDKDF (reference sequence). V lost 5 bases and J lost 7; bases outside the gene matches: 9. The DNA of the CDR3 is TGTGCCACCAGCCCCGGGACTAGCAGAGGGGAGCAGTACTTC. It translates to CATSPGTSRGEQYF.

CDR3 protein: CASSQPGLLFTDTQYF. The CDR3 DNA reads as TGCGCCAGCAGCCAGCCGGGACTTCTCTTCACAGATACGCAGTATTTT. This chain uses TRBV4-1 with TRBJ2-3; tentative D call: TRBD2 (6 bases). This CDR3 is built from 16 residues. V lost 3 bases to trimming and J lost 2 bases, with 15 bases between them. The V gene's germline CDR1 is MGHRA and CDR2 YSYEKL.

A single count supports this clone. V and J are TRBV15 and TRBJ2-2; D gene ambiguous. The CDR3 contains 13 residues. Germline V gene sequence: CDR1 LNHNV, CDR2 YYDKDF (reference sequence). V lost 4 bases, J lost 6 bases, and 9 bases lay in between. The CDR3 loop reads CATSKGGAGELFF. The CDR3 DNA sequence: TGTGCCACCAGCAAGGGCGGCGCCGGGGAGCTGTTTTTT.

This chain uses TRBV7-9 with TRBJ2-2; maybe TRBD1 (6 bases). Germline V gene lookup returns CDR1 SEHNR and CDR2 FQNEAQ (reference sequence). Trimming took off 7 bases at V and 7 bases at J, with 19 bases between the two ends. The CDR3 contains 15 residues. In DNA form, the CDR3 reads TGTGCCAGCACCTACAACAGGGAAGGGAACGGGGAGCTGTTTTTT. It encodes CASTYNREGNGELFF.

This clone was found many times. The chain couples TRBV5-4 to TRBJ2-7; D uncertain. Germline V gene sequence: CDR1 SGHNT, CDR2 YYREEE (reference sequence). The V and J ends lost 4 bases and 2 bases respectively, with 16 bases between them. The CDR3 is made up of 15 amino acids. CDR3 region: CASSPPFGPTYEQYF. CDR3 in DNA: TGTGCCAGCAGCCCCCCGTTTGGGCCAACCTACGAGCAGTACTTC.